The 21 T cell receptor beta chains below all came from one sample that was sequenced in a study of T cells in Graves' hyperthyroidism and ophthalmopathy. Using RNA transcripts as the source, TCR beta CDR3 regions were amplified. First-round RT-PCR targeting the TCR CDR3 was performed with the HTBI primer set. In TCRdb, the multiplex PCR reads were re-called with MiXCR into one record per CDR3 protein. The data show fewer than 450,000 distinct CDR3 sequences, over 12% seen once. Sequencing used blood. The source of these receptors is a man in his forties or fifties with Graves' ophthalmopathy.

This clonotype has more than one count but fewer than ten. The chain recombines TRBV10-3 with TRBJ2-7; D is tentatively TRBD1 or TRBD2 (8 bases each). V lost 10 bases to trimming and J lost 9 bases, with 43 bases between them. Germline values: CDR1 ENHRY, CDR2 SYGVKD. The CDR3 extends over 20 amino acids. DNA for the CDR3: TGTGCCACCCGGACAGGGATAGGCCTAGCGGGTCAAGGGGTTGCTGACGGGCAGTACTTC. Protein sequence: CATRTGIGLAGQGVADGQYF.

Ten or more counts support this clonotype. The chain carries TRBV12-3 or TRBV12-4 and TRBJ1-1; TRBD1 might be the D (6 bases). This CDR3 region has 15 residues. V dropped 4 bases and J dropped 0 bases, with 12 bases sitting between them. The CDR3 DNA reads TGTGCCAGCAGTTACAGGGAGGGGATGAACACTGAAGCTTTCTTT. This sequence encodes CASSYREGMNTEAFF.

This clonotype was recorded at least ten times. The J gene is TRBJ2-7, the V gene TRBV5-1; D might be TRBD2 (6 bases). The CDR3 covers 15 residues. Germline assignment: CDR1 SGHRS and CDR2 YFSETQ. Trimming stripped 4 bases from V and 2 bases from J, with 16 bases between. The CDR3 reads CASSPSSVPTYEQYF. The DNA for the CDR3 is TGCGCCAGCAGCCCATCTAGCGTCCCGACCTACGAGCAGTACTTC. The whole variable domain, filled in from reference TRBV5-1 and TRBJ2-7, reads KAGVTQTPRYLIKTRGQQVTLSCSPISGHRSVSWYQQTPGQGLQFLFEYFSETQRNKGNFPGRFSGRQFSNSRSEMNVSTLELGDSALYLCASSPSSVPTYEQYFGPGTRLTVT.

Regarding this clonotype: Being one base from a much bigger clone, this may be a read error. This chain joins TRBV29-1 and TRBJ2-3; no firm D call. There are 15 residues in the CDR3. Germline values: CDR1 SQVTM, CDR2 ANQGSEA. Between the trimmed V and J ends, which lost 2 bases and 1 base, there was a span of 13 bases. The CDR3 protein is CSVERLVVGTDTQYF. CDR3 coding DNA: TGCAGCGTTGAAAGGCTAGTAGTCGGCACAGATACGCAGTATTTT.

This clonotype was seen repeatedly, ten times or more. The V and J genes are TRBV3-1 and TRBJ2-1; TRBD2 matches 7 bases. Per germline, CDR1 LGHDT and CDR2 YNNKEL (reference sequence). There are 16 residues in the CDR3. Trimming removed 0 bases from V and 7 bases from J; junction bases left unmatched: 9. The CDR3 protein is CASSQDTSGKPNEQFF. CDR3 DNA: TGTGCCAGCAGCCAAGATACGAGCGGGAAACCTAATGAGCAGTTCTTC.

This clonotype was seen ten or more times. This sequence joins TRBV12-3 or TRBV12-4 and TRBJ1-1; D remains ambiguous. Deletions cut 6 bases from V and 10 bases from J, with 18 bases between. There are 13 residues in the CDR3. This chain's CDR3 is CASSPPWETGAFF. The CDR3 region has the DNA TGTGCCAGCAGCCCCCCCTGGGAAACCGGAGCTTTCTTT.

The chain couples TRBV20-1 to TRBJ1-5; D may be TRBD1 (6 bases). The V end lost 6 bases, the J end lost 3 bases, and 12 bases lay between the germline ends. The CDR3 sequence is 13 residues long. Per the germline V gene, CDR1 is DFQATT and CDR2 is SNEGSKA (reference sequence). CDR3 DNA sequence: TGCAGTGCCATAACAGGGCTCAATCAGCCCCAGCATTTT. It is translated as CSAITGLNQPQHF.

This clonotype appeared many times. This chain connects TRBV3-1 to TRBJ2-3; 13 nucleotides line up with TRBD2. The V gene's germline CDR1 is LGHDT and CDR2 YNNKEL (reference sequence). The CDR3 contains 16 residues. V shed 0 bases, J shed 7 bases, and the junction held 4 bases outside the gene matches. In nucleotides, the CDR3 is TGTGCCAGCAGCCAAGATGGGACTAGCGGGACTCATACGCAGTATTTT. It is translated as CASSQDGTSGTHTQYF.

By share, this clonotype counts as medium-sized. The V gene is TRBV7-9, the J gene TRBJ2-1; D is possibly TRBD1 (6 bases). The germline gives CDR1 SEHNR, CDR2 FQNEAQ (reference sequence). The CDR3 has 15 amino acids. The V end was cut by 5 bases, the J end by 3 bases, with 14 bases between. The CDR3 loop is CASSSRTALYNEQFF. As DNA, the CDR3 is TGTGCCAGCAGCAGCAGGACAGCCCTCTACAATGAGCAGTTCTTC.

This clonotype was counted at least ten times. V usage is TRBV20-1 and J usage is TRBJ1-3, with D possibly TRBD1 on 5 matching bases. The length of the CDR3 is 13 residues. V was trimmed by 3 bases and J by 3 bases, leaving 9 bases between them. Looked up from germline, CDR1 is DFQATT and CDR2 is SNEGSKA (reference sequence). Written as DNA, the CDR3 is TGCAGTGCTAGGGTTACAGGTGGAAACACCATATATTTT. Its translation: CSARVTGGNTIYF.

At least ten counts were recorded for this clonotype. The chain joins TRBV3-1 to TRBJ2-3, with D perhaps matching TRBD1 or TRBD2 (5 bases each). The CDR3 has 15 amino acids. In germline, CDR1 is LGHDT, CDR2 YNNKEL (reference sequence). The V and J ends lost 0 bases and 5 bases respectively, with 12 bases between them. CDR3 DNA sequence: TGTGCCAGCAGCCAAGAAGCGGCAGGGTTAGATACGCAGTATTTT. It encodes CASSQEAAGLDTQYF.

The gene calls are TRBV7-8 and TRBJ2-2; D is possibly TRBD1 or TRBD2 (5 bases each). V lost 1 base, J lost 7 bases, and 16 bases lay in between. Germline V gives CDR1 SGHVS, CDR2 FQNEAQ. The CDR3 is made up of 16 amino acids. The CDR3 here is CASSLVIRGASGELFF. The CDR3 nucleotides read TGTGCCAGCAGCTTAGTCATTAGAGGGGCGAGCGGGGAGCTGTTTTTT.

The chain uses TRBV15 and TRBJ2-3, with 9 bases matching TRBD2. Trimming at V came to 3 bases and at J to 1 base, leaving 5 bases not matched to a gene. CDR3 length: 16 amino acids. Looked up from germline, CDR1 is LNHNV and CDR2 is YYDKDF (reference sequence). The CDR3 loop is CATSSVAGAGTDTQYF. The CDR3 region has the DNA TGTGCCACCAGCAGTGTAGCGGGGGCGGGCACAGATACGCAGTATTTT.

In its sample, this clonotype was seen many times. The genes are TRBV20-1 and TRBJ2-7; 8 nucleotides align to TRBD2. CDR1 and CDR2 from the germline V gene are DFQATT and SNEGSKA (reference sequence). CDR3 size: 13 residues. Trimming removed 6 bases from V and 5 bases from J; junction bases left unmatched: 9. For the CDR3, the DNA is TGCAGTGCGAGGACTAGCCTCGAGGACGAGCAGTACTTC. It codes for CSARTSLEDEQYF.

This clonotype has only a few counts. The CDR3 DNA reads as TGTGCCAGCAGTTACAATCCAGGGGGGAAGTCTTCACCCCTCCACTTT. This translates into CASSYNPGGKSSPLHF. V gene TRBV6-5 combines with J gene TRBJ1-6, with 7 nucleotides matching TRBD1. The V gene end was trimmed by 2 bases and the J gene end by 9 bases; junction bases not matched to a gene: 10. CDR3 length: 16 amino acids. Per the germline V gene, CDR1 is MNHEY and CDR2 is SVGAGI.

The V gene is TRBV4-1, the J gene TRBJ2-3; D is possibly TRBD2 (6 bases). Trimming pared 8 bases from V and 0 bases from J, leaving 15 bases between. The CDR3 has 15 amino acids. Germline V gene sequence: CDR1 MGHRA, CDR2 YSYEKL. CDR3 sequence: CASELTGTSTDTQYF. CDR3 in DNA: TGCGCCAGCGAGCTGACGGGGACTAGCACAGATACGCAGTATTTT.

CDR3: CASSLVVGSYNEQFF. The CDR3 DNA follows: TGCGCCAGCAGCTTGGTTGTGGGTTCGTACAATGAGCAGTTCTTC. The gene calls are TRBV5-1 and TRBJ2-1; D gene ambiguous. V was trimmed by 0 bases and J by 4 bases, leaving 11 bases between them. Germline CDR1 reads SGHRS; CDR2 reads YFSETQ. The CDR3 sequence is 15 residues long.

This clonotype was detected only a few times. An end of the junction does not agree with germline; a read error may underlie this. This chain uses TRBV5-1 with TRBJ1-1, with D perhaps TRBD1 (5 bases). Germline CDR1 is SGHRS and CDR2 is YFSETQ. The CDR3 sequence is 13 residues long. The CDR3 here is CTSSLQDLGEAFF. CDR3 nucleotides: TGCACCAGCAGCTTACAGGATTTGGGCGAAGCTTTCTTT. Using reference TRBV5-1 and TRBJ1-1 for the parts outside the CDR3, the full variable domain is KAGVTQTPRYLIKTRGQQVTLSCSPISGHRSVSWYQQTPGQGLQFLFEYFSETQRNKGNFPGRFSGRQFSNSRSEMNVSTLELGDSALYLCTSSLQDLGEAFFGQGTRLTVV.

This chain connects TRBV2 to TRBJ2-5, with 7 positions matching TRBD2. CDR3 length: 14 residues. The germline gives CDR1 SNHLY, CDR2 FYNNEI. V shed 7 bases, J shed 1 base, and the junction held 6 bases outside the gene matches. CDR3 bases: TGTGCCAGCAAAGCGCGGGGGATCCAAGAGACCCAGTACTTC. This translates into CASKARGIQETQYF.

This clonotype was seen more than once but under ten times. The V call is TRBV5-1, the J call TRBJ1-6; D remains unclear. Germline CDR1 is SGHRS and CDR2 is YFSETQ. The CDR3 spans 15 residues. V shed 4 bases and J shed 12 bases, with 20 bases lying between them. The CDR3 loop reads CASSSSGNPQVPLHF. Written as DNA, the CDR3 is TGCGCCAGCAGCAGCTCCGGGAACCCGCAAGTACCCCTCCACTTT.

Only a few counts were recorded for this clonotype. V is TRBV5-1 and J is TRBJ2-1; 8 nucleotides agree with TRBD1. CDR1 is SGHRS, CDR2 YFSETQ, per germline. The CDR3 spans 16 residues. After removal of 1 base from V and 9 bases from J, the junction contained 12 bases not matched to a gene. The CDR3 sequence is CASSLTGTGLSGEQFF. DNA of the CDR3: TGCGCCAGCAGCTTGACCGGGACAGGCCTTTCGGGTGAGCAGTTCTTC. Supplemented by reference TRBV5-1 and TRBJ2-1, the full variable domain reads KAGVTQTPRYLIKTRGQQVTLSCSPISGHRSVSWYQQTPGQGLQFLFEYFSETQRNKGNFPGRFSGRQFSNSRSEMNVSTLELGDSALYLCASSLTGTGLSGEQFFGPGTRLTVL.